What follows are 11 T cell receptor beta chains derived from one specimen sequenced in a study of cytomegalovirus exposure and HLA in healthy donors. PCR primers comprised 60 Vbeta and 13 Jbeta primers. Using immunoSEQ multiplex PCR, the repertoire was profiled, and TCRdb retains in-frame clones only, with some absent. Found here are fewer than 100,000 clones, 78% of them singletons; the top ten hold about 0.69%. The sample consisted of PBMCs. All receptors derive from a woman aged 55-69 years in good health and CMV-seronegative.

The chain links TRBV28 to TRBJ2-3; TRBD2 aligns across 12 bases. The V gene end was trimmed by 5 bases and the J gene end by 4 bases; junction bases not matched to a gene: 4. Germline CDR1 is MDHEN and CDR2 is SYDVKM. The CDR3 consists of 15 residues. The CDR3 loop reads CASSPGTSGSDTQYF. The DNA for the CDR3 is TGTGCCAGCAGTCCCGGGACTAGCGGGTCAGATACGCAGTATTTT. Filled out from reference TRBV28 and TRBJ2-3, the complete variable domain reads DVKVTQSSRYLVKRTGEKVFLECVQDMDHENMFWYRQDPGLGLRLIYFSYDVKMKEKGDIPEGYSVSREKKERFSLILESASTNQTSMYLCASSPGTSGSDTQYFGPGTRLTVL.

The CDR3 loop reads CASTISGTVYGYTF. The CDR3 nucleotides read TGTGCCAGCACCATCTCCGGGACAGTCTATGGCTACACCTTC. The V call is TRBV7-9, the J call TRBJ1-2; 7 bases align to TRBD1. V shed 7 bases, J shed 4 bases, and the junction held 9 bases outside the gene matches. CDR1 and CDR2 (germline): SEHNR, FQNEAQ (reference sequence). CDR3 length: 14 amino acids.

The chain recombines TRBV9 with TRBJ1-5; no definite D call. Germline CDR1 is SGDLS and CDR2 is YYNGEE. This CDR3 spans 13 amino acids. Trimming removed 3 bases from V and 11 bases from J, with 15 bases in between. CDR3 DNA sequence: TGTGCCAGCAGCGCCAACACGGAGGGAACCCAGCATTTT. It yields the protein CASSANTEGTQHF.

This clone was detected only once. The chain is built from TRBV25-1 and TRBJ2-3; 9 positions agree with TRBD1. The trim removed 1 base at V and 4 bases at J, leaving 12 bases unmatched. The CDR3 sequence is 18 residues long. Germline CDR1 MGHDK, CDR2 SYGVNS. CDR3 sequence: CASSELWGQGGISDTQYF. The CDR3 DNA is TGTGCCAGCAGTGAATTATGGGGACAGGGCGGGATTTCAGATACGCAGTATTTT.

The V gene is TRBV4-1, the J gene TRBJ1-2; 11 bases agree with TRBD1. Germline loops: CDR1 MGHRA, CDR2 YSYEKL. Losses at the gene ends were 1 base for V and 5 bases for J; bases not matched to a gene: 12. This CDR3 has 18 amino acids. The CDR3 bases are TGCGCCAGCAGCCAAGTAGTATTGCGGACAGGGGGCCGGTATGGCTACACCTTC. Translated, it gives CASSQVVLRTGGRYGYTF.

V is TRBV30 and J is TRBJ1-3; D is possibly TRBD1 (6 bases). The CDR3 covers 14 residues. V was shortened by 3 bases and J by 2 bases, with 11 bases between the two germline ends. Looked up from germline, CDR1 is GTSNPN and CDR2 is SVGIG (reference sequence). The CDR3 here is CAWSGNRAGNTIYF. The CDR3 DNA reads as TGTGCCTGGAGCGGGAACAGGGCTGGAAACACCATATATTTT.

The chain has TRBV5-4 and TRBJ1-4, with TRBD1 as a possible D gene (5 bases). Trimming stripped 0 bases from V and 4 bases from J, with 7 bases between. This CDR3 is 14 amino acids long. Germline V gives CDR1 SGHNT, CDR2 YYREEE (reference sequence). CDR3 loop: CASSLGGLNEKLFF. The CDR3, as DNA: TGTGCCAGCAGCTTGGGGGGCCTTAATGAAAAACTGTTTTTT.

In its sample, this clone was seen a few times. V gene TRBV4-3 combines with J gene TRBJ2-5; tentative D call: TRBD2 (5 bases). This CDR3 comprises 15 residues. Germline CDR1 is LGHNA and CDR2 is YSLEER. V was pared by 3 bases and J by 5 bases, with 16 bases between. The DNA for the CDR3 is TGCGCCAGCAGCCACCTCCTAGCTTTCGGGGAGACCCAGTACTTC. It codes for CASSHLLAFGETQYF.

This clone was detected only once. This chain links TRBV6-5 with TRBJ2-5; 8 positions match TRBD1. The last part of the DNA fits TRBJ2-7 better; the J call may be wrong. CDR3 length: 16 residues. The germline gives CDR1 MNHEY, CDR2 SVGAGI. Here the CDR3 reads CASSYFGTGRTYEQYF. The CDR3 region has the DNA TGTGCCAGCAGTTACTTTGGGACAGGCCGAACCTACGAGCAGTACTTC.

CDR3 sequence: CASSRVRETQYF. In DNA form, the CDR3 reads TGTGCCAGCAGTCGGGTGCGGGAGACCCAGTACTTC. V gene TRBV6-5 combines with J gene TRBJ2-5; D not resolved. The CDR3 totals 12 residues. The germline CDR1 and CDR2 sequences are MNHEY and SVGAGI. Trimming removed 5 bases at V and 5 bases at J, with 9 bases between.

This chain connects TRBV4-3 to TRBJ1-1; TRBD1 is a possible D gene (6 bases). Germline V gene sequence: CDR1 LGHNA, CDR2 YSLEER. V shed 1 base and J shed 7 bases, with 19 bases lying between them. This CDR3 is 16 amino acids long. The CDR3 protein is CASSQAIRDTNVEAFF. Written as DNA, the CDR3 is TGCGCCAGCAGCCAAGCTATACGGGACACGAACGTTGAAGCTTTCTTT.